This TCR beta chain was sequenced in a study of cytomegalovirus exposure and HLA in healthy donors. Notes on the study in general: Accurate predictions that matched the HLA-A and HLA-B alleles of most subjects were reportedly made from TCR beta sequences.

PCR involved 60 Vbeta and 13 Jbeta primers. The protocol was immunoSEQ multiplex PCR, while the TCRdb copy is restricted to in-frame clones and leaves out a portion. This repertoire shows about 150,000 clones, around 80% found once; its top ten account for about an eighth. This clone was observed once. What it recognizes is unknown. This clonotype originated in a middle-aged woman in good health and CMV-seronegative. The specimen sequenced was PBMCs.

The CDR3: CASSLDRVPNTEAFF. CDR3 DNA sequence: TGTGCCAGCAGCTTAGACAGGGTCCCCAACACTGAAGCTTTCTTT. V is TRBV11-1 and J is TRBJ1-1; the D gene is possibly TRBD1 (6 bases). Germline CDR1 reads SGHAT; CDR2 reads FQDESV (reference sequence). The CDR3 runs 15 residues. Trimming cost V 1 base and J 2 bases, with 11 bases left between them.